Below are 31 T cell receptor beta chains sequenced from a single sample in a study of T cells in Graves' hyperthyroidism and ophthalmopathy. The TCR beta CDR3 regions underwent amplification using RNA transcripts as the source. RT-PCR in the first round (using the HTBI primer set) targeted the TCR CDR3. TCRdb re-called the multiplex PCR reads through MiXCR, storing one row per CDR3 protein. The sample has approximately 100,000 distinct CDR3 sequences, over 45% seen once; the top ten hold about 25%. Sequencing used blood. These receptors all come from a man aged 40-49 years with Graves' hyperthyroidism.

This clonotype has a count of ten or more. The J gene is TRBJ2-6, the V gene TRBV6-1; D remains unclear. The germline gives CDR1 MNHNS, CDR2 SASEGT. Between the trimmed V and J ends, which lost 7 bases and 0 bases, there was a span of 10 bases. The CDR3 spans 15 residues. The CDR3 region has the DNA TGTGCCAGCACCCCTACGGCCTCTGGGGCCAACGTCCTGACTTTC. Its translation is CASTPTASGANVLTF.

The sample holds one count of this clonotype. This rearrangement joins TRBV15 to TRBJ1-6, with D perhaps matching TRBD1 (6 bases). Germline CDR1 reads LNHNV; CDR2 reads YYDKDF (reference sequence). The CDR3 runs to 14 residues. Trimming pared 1 base from V and 9 bases from J, leaving 10 bases between. The CDR3 is CATSRGQVGSPLHF. The CDR3 DNA reads as TGTGCCACCAGCAGAGGACAGGTGGGTTCACCCCTCCACTTT. The full variable domain, rest sourced from reference TRBV15 and TRBJ1-6, is DAMVIQNPRYQVTQFGKPVTLSCSQTLNHNVMYWYQQKSSQAPKLLFHYYDKDFNNEADTPDNFQSRRPNTSFCFLDIRSPGLGDTAMYLCATSRGQVGSPLHFGNGTRLTVT.

This clonotype was seen at least ten times. The chain employs TRBV7-3 and TRBJ2-1; 10 positions agree with TRBD2. Trimming removed 1 base from V and 7 bases from J; junction bases left unmatched: 4. Germline values: CDR1 SGHTA, CDR2 FQGTGA. CDR3 length: 15 amino acids. CDR3 DNA sequence: TGTGCCAGCAGCTTAATAGCGGGAGGCGGGAATGAGCAGTTCTTC. It yields the protein CASSLIAGGGNEQFF.

This clonotype was counted many times. The J gene is TRBJ2-7, the V gene TRBV7-3; D perhaps matches TRBD1 (5 bases). Germline V gives CDR1 SGHTA, CDR2 FQGTGA. The CDR3 is 13 amino acids. Trimming took 5 bases from V and 6 from J, leaving 14 bases between them. The DNA for the CDR3 is TGTGCCAGCAGCCTCCGGGTCGACAGCGAGCAGTACTTC. Its translation is CASSLRVDSEQYF.

V is TRBV20-1 and J is TRBJ1-2; D remains unclear. Germline values: CDR1 DFQATT, CDR2 SNEGSKA (reference sequence). The V and J ends lost 0 bases and 6 bases respectively, with 14 bases between them. This CDR3 spans 14 amino acids. The CDR3 reads CSARDGLGLDGYTF. CDR3 coding DNA: TGCAGTGCTAGAGATGGTTTAGGGCTGGATGGCTACACCTTC.

This clonotype was counted ten times or more. The rearrangement links TRBV20-1 to TRBJ1-6; no clear D. CDR1 is DFQATT and CDR2 is SNEGSKA in the germline V gene (reference sequence). V lost 4 bases, J lost 0 bases, and 10 bases lay in between. This CDR3 has 15 amino acids. The CDR3 protein is CSAKAESSYNSPLHF. CDR3 nucleotide sequence: TGCAGTGCTAAGGCAGAGAGCTCCTATAATTCACCCCTCCACTTT.

V is TRBV10-2 and J is TRBJ2-3, with a tentative D call TRBD2 (6 bases). This CDR3 region has 14 residues. Trimming took 3 bases from V and 0 from J, leaving 7 bases between them. Germline V CDR1 and CDR2: WSHSY, SAAADI. The CDR3 bases are TGCGCCAGCAGTGACGGGAGTAGCACAGATACGCAGTATTTT. It yields the protein CASSDGSSTDTQYF.

This clonotype was seen ten or more times. The chain links TRBV2 to TRBJ2-1; TRBD1 aligns across 10 bases. Trimming removed 6 bases from V and 3 bases from J; junction bases left unmatched: 11. CDR1 SNHLY and CDR2 FYNNEI come from the germline V gene. The CDR3 covers 17 residues. The CDR3 DNA reads as TGTGCCAGCAGCCCCAGGGGGGACAGGGGAAACTACAATGAGCAGTTCTTC. Protein: CASSPRGDRGNYNEQFF.

The rearrangement joins TRBV2 to TRBJ1-2; D uncertain. Germline-derived CDR1 and CDR2 are SNHLY and FYNNEI. V was clipped by 7 bases and J by 8 bases, with 20 bases between them. The CDR3 is 14 amino acids. The CDR3 reads CASKFSGQAGGYTF. CDR3 nucleotides: TGTGCCAGCAAATTCAGCGGGCAGGCAGGCGGCTACACCTTC.

As regards this clonotype: Since no conserved phenylalanine or tryptophan closes the CDR3, a read error is the likely cause. The V call is TRBV7-2, the J call TRBJ2-7; 9 nucleotides align to TRBD1. V lost 3 bases to trimming and J lost 7 bases; unmatched junction nucleotides: 10. Germline CDR1 and CDR2: SGHTA and FQGNSA. The CDR3 totals 15 residues. The CDR3 sequence: CASSFSGTGKLEQYS. The CDR3 nucleotides read TGTGCCAGCAGCTTCTCCGGGACAGGGAAGTTGGAGCAGTACTCC.

In its sample, this clonotype was seen once. The chain links TRBV6-5 to TRBJ2-1; D may correspond to TRBD1 or TRBD2 (5 bases each). The CDR3 extends over 16 amino acids. Trimming removed 6 bases at V and 0 bases at J, with 15 bases between. The germline V gene has CDR1 MNHEY and CDR2 SVGAGI. This CDR3 is CASSQGDGSSYNEQFF. DNA of the CDR3: TGTGCCAGCAGCCAAGGGGACGGATCCTCCTACAATGAGCAGTTCTTC.

In its sample, this clonotype was seen many times. The chain couples TRBV4-2 to TRBJ1-6; the D is unclear. The V end lost 4 bases, the J end lost 7 bases, and 23 bases lay between the germline ends. This CDR3 is built from 18 residues. Germline CDR1 is LGHNA and CDR2 is YNFKEQ. The CDR3 sequence: CASSPFHGRSKANSPLHF. CDR3 coding DNA: TGTGCCAGCAGCCCCTTCCACGGCAGGTCCAAGGCCAATTCACCCCTCCACTTT.

As regards this clonotype: This may come from a read error, since a much larger clone is one base off. The CDR3 loop is CASSQRGSTRYF. The CDR3 nucleotides read TGTGCCAGCAGTCAAAGGGGGAGTACGCGGTATTTT. This sequence joins TRBV6-5 and TRBJ2-3; weak D call: TRBD1 (6 bases). The CDR3 is 12 residues long. Germline loops: CDR1 MNHEY, CDR2 SVGAGI.

This clonotype was counted at least ten times. The genes are TRBV7-8 and TRBJ2-2, with 7 bases identical to TRBD1. The CDR3 covers 15 residues. Germline V gene sequence: CDR1 SGHVS, CDR2 FQNEAQ. V was pared by 2 bases and J by 5 bases, with 5 bases of the junction left unmatched. CDR3 protein: CASSLKGARTGELFF. CDR3 coding DNA: TGTGCCAGCAGCTTAAAGGGGGCGCGAACCGGGGAGCTGTTTTTT.

The V gene is TRBV5-1, the J gene TRBJ1-1; TRBD1 matches at 8 bases. Trimming removed 4 bases from V and 1 base from J; junction bases left unmatched: 9. Germline assignment: CDR1 SGHRS and CDR2 YFSETQ. The CDR3 consists of 16 residues. For the CDR3, the DNA is TGCGCCAGCAGCAGGCCAGGGGGCGCGGGGAACACTGAAGCTTTCTTT. Its translation is CASSRPGGAGNTEAFF.

As regards this clonotype: At one boundary the junction diverges from the germline segment, which might be a read error. The chain has TRBV10-3 and TRBJ1-1, with TRBD1 matching over 8 bases. CDR3 size: 15 residues. Germline V gene sequence: CDR1 ENHRY, CDR2 SYGVKD. The CDR3 loop is CAISESQGAFTVAFF. The CDR3 coding sequence is TGTGCCATCAGTGAGTCGCAGGGGGCTTTCACTGTAGCTTTCTTT.

This clonotype appeared many times. The rearrangement joins TRBV5-1 to TRBJ2-1; D unresolved. Per germline, CDR1 SGHRS and CDR2 YFSETQ. The CDR3 is made up of 16 amino acids. Trimming cost V 0 bases and J 0 bases, with 10 bases left between them. This CDR3 is CASSLVEFSSYNEQFF. CDR3 coding DNA: TGCGCCAGCAGCTTGGTAGAATTTAGCTCCTACAATGAGCAGTTCTTC.

Concerning this clonotype itself: The junction departs from germline at one end; a sequencing error may be responsible. The J gene is TRBJ1-4, the V gene TRBV7-8; TRBD1 agrees at 7 bases. The CDR3 loop spans 19 amino acids. Germline values: CDR1 SGHVS, CDR2 FQNEAQ. The CDR3 here is CASSLKGARTGELNEKLLF. Written as DNA, the CDR3 is TGTGCCAGCAGCTTAAAGGGGGCGCGAACCGGGGAGCTTAATGAAAAACTGCTTTTT.

The chain recombines TRBV24-1 with TRBJ2-3; 12 bases align to TRBD2. Germline values: CDR1 KGHDR, CDR2 SFDVKD. Trimming removed 4 bases from V and 0 bases from J; junction bases left unmatched: 10. The CDR3 extends over 19 amino acids. This chain's CDR3 is CATSDPTSGRLFSTDTQYF. The DNA for the CDR3 is TGTGCCACCAGTGACCCGACTAGCGGGAGATTGTTTAGCACAGATACGCAGTATTTT.

This clonotype is judged medium-sized (0.01 to 0.1%). This rearrangement joins TRBV25-1 to TRBJ1-2; D not resolved. Germline CDR1 is MGHDK and CDR2 is SYGVNS. Trimming left V 6 bases short and J 2 bases short, with 16 bases between. The CDR3 is 15 amino acids. The CDR3 DNA follows: TGTGCCAGCAGCCTATCTTCCAGCGCCAACTATGGCTACACCTTC. This sequence encodes CASSLSSSANYGYTF.

This clonotype was recorded at least ten times. The gene calls are TRBV7-9 and TRBJ1-1; 7 bases are shared with TRBD1. The V gene's germline CDR1 is SEHNR and CDR2 FQNEAQ (reference sequence). The ends lost 6 bases at V and 5 bases at J; junction bases unmatched: 9. CDR3 size: 14 residues. The CDR3 sequence is CASRPDRAGTEAFF. The CDR3 DNA sequence: TGTGCCAGCAGGCCAGACAGGGCTGGGACTGAAGCTTTCTTT. The full variable domain, with the rest looked up from reference TRBV7-9 and TRBJ1-1, is DTGVSQNPRHKITKRGQNVTFRCDPISEHNRLYWYRQTLGQGPEFLTYFQNEAQLEKSRLLSDRFSAERPKGSFSTLEIQRTEQGDSAMYLCASRPDRAGTEAFFGQGTRLTVV.

V and J are TRBV9 and TRBJ2-1; D not resolved. Trimming left V 4 bases short and J 4 bases short, with 15 bases between. Germline V gene sequence: CDR1 SGDLS, CDR2 YYNGEE. The length of the CDR3 is 15 residues. CDR3 amino acids: CASSPLGQIYNEQFF. CDR3 coding DNA: TGTGCCAGCAGCCCTCTAGGGCAGATTTACAATGAGCAGTTCTTC.

The chain joins TRBV7-3 to TRBJ2-6; possibly TRBD1 for D (5 bases). V shed 5 bases and J shed 1 base, with 15 bases lying between them. The CDR3 covers 17 residues. Germline V CDR1 and CDR2: SGHTA, FQGTGA. The CDR3 loop reads CASSPSAGLSGANVLTF. In nucleotides, the CDR3 is TGTGCCAGCAGCCCCTCCGCAGGGCTTTCTGGGGCCAACGTCCTGACTTTC. Full variable domain (rest looked up from reference TRBV7-3 and TRBJ2-6): GAGVSQTPSNKVTEKGKYVELRCDPISGHTALYWYRQSLGQGPEFLIYFQGTGAADDSGLPNDRFFAVRPEGSVSTLKIQRTERGDSAVYLCASSPSAGLSGANVLTFGAGSRLTVL.

The chain employs TRBV2 and TRBJ1-1; tentatively, D is TRBD1 (6 bases). Per germline, CDR1 SNHLY and CDR2 FYNNEI. CDR3 length: 15 amino acids. Trimming stripped 3 bases from V and 7 bases from J, with 18 bases between. The CDR3 bases are TGTGCCAGCAGTGAGTGGGACGGGGGCTACTTTGAAGCTTTCTTT. It is translated as CASSEWDGGYFEAFF.

The table lists this clonotype with many counts. The gene calls are TRBV7-8 and TRBJ1-5; 7 positions match TRBD1. This CDR3 has 16 residues. CDR1 is SGHVS and CDR2 is FQNEAQ in the germline V gene. V shed 1 base, J shed 0 bases, and the junction held 3 bases outside the gene matches. CDR3 in DNA: TGTGCCAGCAGCTTAGGACAGGGCGGTAGCAATCAGCCCCAGCATTTT. Its translation: CASSLGQGGSNQPQHF.

The chain is built from TRBV30 and TRBJ2-5; a weak D match, TRBD2 (6 bases). Trimming cost V 3 bases and J 4 bases, with 15 bases left between them. The length of the CDR3 is 14 residues. Germline CDR1 is GTSNPN and CDR2 is SVGIG (reference sequence). CDR3 residues: CAWSYRGGGETQYF. In DNA form, the CDR3 reads TGTGCCTGGAGCTATAGGGGAGGAGGAGAGACCCAGTACTTC.

This clonotype was recorded at least ten times. This chain connects TRBV15 to TRBJ1-2; D possibly corresponds to TRBD1 (6 bases). V lost 3 bases and J 7 bases, leaving 15 bases between the germline ends. This CDR3 is 14 amino acids long. Germline lookup yields CDR1 LNHNV and CDR2 YYDKDF (reference sequence). CDR3 protein: CATSRIAKDSGYTF. The CDR3 DNA reads TGTGCCACCAGCAGGATCGCGAAGGACAGTGGCTACACCTTC.

V is TRBV10-3 and J is TRBJ2-1; 10 bases line up with TRBD2. CDR3 length: 16 residues. The V gene end was trimmed by 3 bases and the J gene end by 5 bases; junction bases not matched to a gene: 7. From germline, CDR1 is ENHRY and CDR2 SYGVKD. This CDR3 is CAISEPLSGGHNEQFF. CDR3 in DNA: TGTGCCATCAGTGAACCCCTTAGCGGGGGGCACAATGAGCAGTTCTTC.

This sequence joins TRBV2 and TRBJ2-7; possibly TRBD1 or TRBD2 for D (6 bases each). The CDR3 sequence is 13 residues long. Trimming took off 11 bases at V and 1 base at J, with 15 bases between the two ends. Germline lookup yields CDR1 SNHLY and CDR2 FYNNEI. CDR3 residues: CAAGGGISYEQYF. The CDR3 nucleotides are TGTGCCGCTGGGGGCGGGATATCCTACGAGCAGTACTTC.

On this clonotype itself: Just one base apart from a much larger clone, this may be a read error. DNA of the CDR3: TGTGCCAGCAGCTTAGCGACAGGGCCTTTTGGAAAACTGTTTTTT. Translating gives CASSLATGPFGKLFF. The rearrangement links TRBV5-5 to TRBJ1-4, with 7 nucleotides matching TRBD1. V was pared by 2 bases and J by 10 bases, with 11 bases of the junction left unmatched. The CDR3 is made up of 15 amino acids. Germline CDR1 and CDR2: SGHKS and YYEKEE (reference sequence). The variable domain in full, completed from reference TRBV5-5 and TRBJ1-4, reads DAGVTQSPTHLIKTRGQQVTLRCSPISGHKSVSWYQQVLGQGPQFIFQYYEKEERGRGNFPDRFSARQFPNYSSELNVNALLLGDSALYLCASSLATGPFGKLFFGSGTQLSVL.

This clonotype appeared many times. The rearrangement uses TRBV28 and TRBJ1-1; the D is unclear. CDR1 MDHEN and CDR2 SYDVKM come from the germline V gene. V lost 9 bases and J 1 base, leaving 12 bases between the germline ends. The CDR3 sequence is 13 residues long. The DNA of the CDR3 is TGTGCCAGTAGGAGGTTCCCGAACACTGAAGCTTTCTTT. Amino acid sequence: CASRRFPNTEAFF.